The 25 T cell receptor beta chains in this list originate from one sample, sequenced in a study of immune evolution from preneoplasia to lung adenocarcinoma. The protocol was immunoSEQ multiplex PCR, while the TCRdb copy is restricted to in-frame clones and leaves out a portion. The repertoire includes about 6,600 clones, about 80% of them detected once, and 6.3% sits in the top ten. Source material: FFPE minimally invasive lung adenocarcinoma tissue. The source of these receptors is a person aged 45-69 years with lung adenocarcinoma.

The V gene is TRBV2, the J gene TRBJ2-5, with D hard to call. CDR1 is SNHLY and CDR2 is FYNNEI in the germline V gene. The CDR3 has 12 residues. The V end was cut by 8 bases, the J end by 4 bases, with 11 bases between. The CDR3 DNA follows: TGTGCCAGCGGAACCTTGGGAGAGACCCAGTACTTC. The encoded protein is CASGTLGETQYF.

This clone was counted only a few times. This sequence joins TRBV6-6 and TRBJ2-2; the D gene is possibly TRBD2 (5 bases). CDR1 and CDR2 (germline): MNHNY, SVGAGI (reference sequence). Deletions cut 4 bases from V and 4 bases from J, with 13 bases between. There are 15 residues in the CDR3. The chain's CDR3 is CASSLRGLATGELFF. The CDR3 DNA follows: TGTGCCAGCAGTTTACGGGGTCTGGCCACCGGGGAGCTGTTTTTT.

The genes are TRBV28 and TRBJ2-3, with D perhaps matching TRBD2 (6 bases). The germline V and J ends were trimmed by 7 bases and 3 bases, with 35 bases remaining between them. From germline, CDR1 is MDHEN and CDR2 SYDVKM. The CDR3 is 21 residues long. CDR3 DNA sequence: TGTGCCAGCATCCCGAACCGGGGCCAGAATCACCCACTAGCAGAGACAGATACGCAGTATTTT. Translated: CASIPNRGQNHPLAETDTQYF.

This CDR3 reads CASSKGQGKPPLHF. The CDR3 DNA is TGTGCCAGCAGCAAGGGACAGGGAAAACCACCCCTCCACTTT. The J gene is TRBJ1-6, the V gene TRBV4-2; 9 nucleotides agree with TRBD1. This CDR3 spans 14 amino acids. Germline V CDR1 and CDR2: LGHNA, YNFKEQ. With V trimmed by 5 bases and J by 11 bases, 7 bases remained unmatched.

The table lists this clone with a few counts. The chain recombines TRBV29-1 with TRBJ1-2, with D possibly TRBD1 on 5 matching bases. CDR1 SQVTM and CDR2 ANQGSEA come from the germline V gene. The CDR3 covers 14 residues. Trimming removed 5 bases at V and 11 bases at J, with 24 bases between. The CDR3 nucleotides are TGCAGCGTTACGAACCCTCGGGACGGAATTGAGTACACCTTC. Its protein product is CSVTNPRDGIEYTF.

The chain recombines TRBV5-1 with TRBJ2-1; D is perhaps TRBD2 (6 bases). Trimming pared 3 bases from V and 9 bases from J, leaving 16 bases between. The CDR3 spans 14 residues. CDR1 and CDR2 (germline): SGHRS, YFSETQ. CDR3 sequence (DNA): TGCGCCAGCAGCTCAGCCGGGACTCCAATTGAGCAGTTCTTC. Translating gives CASSSAGTPIEQFF.

The V and J genes are TRBV13 and TRBJ2-3, with 9 bases that match TRBD2. Per germline, CDR1 PRHDT and CDR2 FYEKMQ (reference sequence). The CDR3 is 15 amino acids. Trimming at V came to 4 bases and at J to 5 bases, leaving 7 bases not matched to a gene. CDR3 nucleotide sequence: TGTGCCAGCAGCTCACCGAGCGGGGGGATAGATACGCAGTATTTT. This encodes CASSSPSGGIDTQYF.

The rearrangement uses TRBV19 and TRBJ2-7; D is ambiguous. Trimming took off 9 bases at V and 3 bases at J, with 15 bases between the two ends. Looked up from germline, CDR1 is LNHDA and CDR2 is SQIVND (reference sequence). The CDR3 totals 13 residues. CDR3 nucleotide sequence: TGTGCCAGCGACGCGTTGGGTTACTACGAGCAGTACTTC. It yields the protein CASDALGYYEQYF. The whole variable domain, remainder taken from reference TRBV19 and TRBJ2-7, is DGGITQSPKYLFRKEGQNVTLSCEQNLNHDAMYWYRQDPGQGLRLIYYSQIVNDFQKGDIAEGYSVSREKKESFPLTVTSAQKNPTAFYLCASDALGYYEQYFGPGTRLTVT.

The chain joins TRBV4-1 to TRBJ1-4, with D unclear. Germline V lookup: CDR1 MGHRA, CDR2 YSYEKL. V was trimmed by 0 bases and J by 5 bases, leaving 4 bases between them. CDR3 length: 13 amino acids. CDR3 sequence (DNA): TGCGCCAGCAGCCAAGATATAAATGAAAAACTGTTTTTT. Translation gives CASSQDINEKLFF.

The chain links TRBV6-1 to TRBJ2-1; 10 nucleotides agree with TRBD1. Germline CDR1 and CDR2: MNHNS and SASEGT. There are 15 residues in the CDR3. After removal of 1 base from V and 3 bases from J, the junction contained 0 bases not matched to a gene. CDR3 amino acids: CASSEGTGGYNEQFF. The CDR3 DNA sequence: TGTGCCAGCAGTGAAGGGACAGGGGGCTACAATGAGCAGTTCTTC.

The CDR3 spells CASSLFGDRGLEKLFF. The CDR3 nucleotides are TGTGCCAGCAGTTTATTCGGCGACAGGGGGCTTGAAAAACTGTTTTTT. This sequence joins TRBV28 and TRBJ1-4; 10 bases are shared with TRBD1. Germline V lookup: CDR1 MDHEN, CDR2 SYDVKM. The CDR3 covers 16 residues. Losses at the gene ends were 1 base for V and 7 bases for J; bases not matched to a gene: 6.

The chain uses TRBV5-1 and TRBJ2-7, with 10 bases identical to TRBD2. The CDR3 totals 15 residues. The junction had 7 bases not matched to a gene; V was cut back by 2 bases and J by 5 bases. Germline CDR1 is SGHRS and CDR2 is YFSETQ. For the CDR3, the DNA is TGCGCCAGCAGCTTTGCCCTAGCGGGGGATAACGAGCAGTACTTC. It specifies CASSFALAGDNEQYF.

This sequence joins TRBV15 and TRBJ1-1; D perhaps matches TRBD1 (6 bases). The V gene lost 0 bases and the J gene lost 3 bases, with 17 bases spanning the gap. The CDR3 spans 17 residues. Germline assignment: CDR1 LNHNV and CDR2 YYDKDF (reference sequence). The CDR3 reads CATSRDYTGGMDTEAFF. The CDR3 DNA reads as TGTGCCACCAGCAGAGATTATACGGGGGGCATGGACACTGAAGCTTTCTTT.

This chain uses TRBV6-5 with TRBJ1-3; a possible D gene is TRBD1 (5 bases). The CDR3 totals 14 residues. CDR1 and CDR2 (germline): MNHEY, SVGAGI. V lost 4 bases to trimming and J lost 0 bases, with 7 bases between them. The CDR3: CASSFGTSGNTIYF. Written as DNA, the CDR3 is TGTGCCAGCAGTTTTGGGACCTCTGGAAACACCATATATTTT.

This sequence joins TRBV9 and TRBJ1-1; no definite D call. With 1 base removed from V and 6 bases from J, the gap between germline ends came to 19 bases. CDR1 SGDLS and CDR2 YYNGEE come from the germline V gene. This CDR3 contains 16 residues. As DNA, the CDR3 is TGTGCCAGCAGCGTACTTCAGGCGCGAGGACTGGCTGAAGCTTTCTTT. This encodes CASSVLQARGLAEAFF.

Comments on this clone: Other DNA sequences in this specimen translate into the identical CDR3. The chain joins TRBV7-3 to TRBJ1-1; D perhaps matches TRBD1 (6 bases). Germline-derived CDR1 and CDR2 are SGHTA and FQGTGA. The CDR3 has 15 amino acids. Trimming took 0 bases from V and 0 from J, leaving 8 bases between them. CDR3 sequence (DNA): TGTGCCAGCAGCTTAACCAGGGGAGTGAACACTGAAGCTTTCTTT. Translated, it gives CASSLTRGVNTEAFF.

The V gene is TRBV25-1, the J gene TRBJ1-6; D is perhaps TRBD1 (5 bases). The CDR3 spans 15 residues. The germline V gene encodes CDR1 MGHDK and CDR2 SYGVNS. Between the trimmed V and J ends, which lost 1 base and 7 bases, there was a span of 11 bases. This CDR3 reads CASSELGPGNSPLHF. In nucleotides, the CDR3 is TGTGCCAGCAGTGAATTGGGTCCAGGGAATTCACCCCTCCACTTT.

The chain couples TRBV27 to TRBJ2-7; possibly TRBD1 for D (6 bases). V lost 4 bases and J 5 bases, leaving 12 bases between the germline ends. CDR3 length equals 13 residues. Germline-derived CDR1 and CDR2 are MNHEY and SMNVEV (reference sequence). CDR3 in amino acids: CASSYREGDEQYF. CDR3 in DNA: TGTGCCAGCAGTTACAGGGAAGGAGACGAGCAGTACTTC.

This chain connects TRBV5-1 to TRBJ1-1, with 9 nucleotides matching TRBD1. V was clipped by 4 bases and J by 5 bases; unmatched bases: 15. This CDR3 spans 17 amino acids. Germline assignment: CDR1 SGHRS and CDR2 YFSETQ. The CDR3 sequence is CASSQAKTGGGKTEAFF. CDR3 coding DNA: TGCGCCAGCAGCCAAGCGAAGACAGGGGGGGGGAAGACTGAAGCTTTCTTT.

The chain links TRBV2 to TRBJ1-4; D might be TRBD1 (5 bases). The V end was cut by 3 bases, the J end by 8 bases, with 13 bases between. Germline V gives CDR1 SNHLY, CDR2 FYNNEI. This CDR3 has 14 amino acids. The CDR3 sequence is CASSDWGDGEKLFF. For the CDR3, the DNA is TGTGCCAGCAGTGATTGGGGGGACGGGGAAAAACTGTTTTTT.

This clone was seen a single time. The gene calls are TRBV2 and TRBJ1-1, with a weak D call TRBD1 (5 bases). Trimming shortened V by 7 bases and J by 2 bases, and 14 bases separated the two germline ends. In germline, CDR1 is SNHLY, CDR2 FYNNEI. The length of the CDR3 is 14 residues. For the CDR3, the DNA is TGTGCCAGCACCTTCACTAGGGGAAACACTGAAGCTTTCTTT. Its protein product is CASTFTRGNTEAFF.

V gene TRBV19 combines with J gene TRBJ1-5; D may be TRBD1 (5 bases). V was clipped by 8 bases and J by 0 bases, with 14 bases between them. The CDR3 has 15 amino acids. Germline CDR1 is LNHDA and CDR2 is SQIVND (reference sequence). The CDR3 DNA reads TGTGCCAGTCAAACGACAGAAAATAGCAATCAGCCCCAGCATTTT. Protein product: CASQTTENSNQPQHF.

The rearrangement uses TRBV4-1 and TRBJ2-1, with D unresolved. The CDR3 loop spans 14 amino acids. Germline assignment: CDR1 MGHRA and CDR2 YSYEKL. V lost 0 bases and J 8 bases, leaving 11 bases between the germline ends. CDR3 DNA sequence: TGCGCCAGCAGCCAAGACCAGGTCTCCGATGAGCAGTTCTTC. Residues: CASSQDQVSDEQFF.

The chain employs TRBV4-1 and TRBJ2-5; either TRBD1 or TRBD2 may fit D (6 bases each). The CDR3 contains 14 residues. V lost 1 base and J 5 bases, leaving 11 bases between the germline ends. Germline V gives CDR1 MGHRA, CDR2 YSYEKL. The CDR3 coding sequence is TGCGCCAGCAGCCAAGTCCCGGGGGCGGAGACCCAGTACTTC. Protein product: CASSQVPGAETQYF.

The rearrangement joins TRBV28 to TRBJ1-2; D unclear. CDR1 MDHEN and CDR2 SYDVKM come from the germline V gene. The V and J ends lost 6 bases and 4 bases respectively, with 15 bases between them. The CDR3 totals 14 residues. In DNA form, the CDR3 reads TGTGCCAGCAGGACGACCGTAGACGGCTATGGCTACACCTTC. This sequence encodes CASRTTVDGYGYTF.